What follows is one TCR beta chain and its context. Antigen: not known. This sample stems from a study of cytomegalovirus exposure and HLA in healthy donors. The study's findings and limits: Relative to equally common others, HLA-associated TCR beta chains showed greater clonal expansion in a later analysis. The authors listed 150 to 200 TCR beta chains as cytomegalovirus-associated. HLA allele associations emerged for roughly 17,000 TCR beta sequences in a later analysis, at 0.05 false discovery rate.

Trimming cost V 3 bases and J 2 bases, with 12 bases left between them. This CDR3 is 15 amino acids long. The germline CDR1 and CDR2 sequences are SGHKS and YYEKEE (reference sequence). PCR used 60 Vbeta primers and 13 Jbeta primers. Profiled with immunoSEQ multiplex PCR; TCRdb holds only in-frame clones, not every one. This sample has about 130,000 clones, with about two thirds found just once. The chain joins TRBV5-5 to TRBJ1-3; D not certain. The sequenced sample was PBMCs. The sequence was collected from a woman aged 60-75 years in good health and CMV-seropositive. CDR3 region: CASSSSVLAGNTIYF. CDR3 sequence (DNA): TGTGCCAGCAGCTCCTCGGTCCTCGCTGGAAACACCATATATTTT. The full variable domain, completed using reference TRBV5-5 and TRBJ1-3, is DAGVTQSPTHLIKTRGQQVTLRCSPISGHKSVSWYQQVLGQGPQFIFQYYEKEERGRGNFPDRFSARQFPNYSSELNVNALLLGDSALYLCASSSSVLAGNTIYFGEGSWLTVV.